The 8 T cell receptor beta chains reported below all come from one sample, sequenced in a study of patients and donors after allogeneic stem cell transplantation. TCRdb independently ran MiXCR on the RT-PCR reads; one entry per CDR3 protein. Of approximately 29,000 distinct CDR3 sequences in the sample, around 35% were seen once. The specimen sequenced was blood, either unsorted or a sorted T cell fraction (not recorded which). Receptor source: a human donor who was either an allogeneic HSCT recipient or a stem cell or donor lymphocyte infusion donor (not recorded which). It is not recorded whose cells these are; they may come from a transplant donor.

This clonotype was seen a handful of times. The chain combines TRBV29-1 with TRBJ2-1; a weak D match, TRBD1 (5 bases). With 7 bases removed from V and 7 bases from J, the gap between germline ends came to 23 bases. Germline CDR1 is SQVTM and CDR2 is ANQGSEA. There are 15 residues in the CDR3. The CDR3 DNA sequence: TGCAGCGCCACCGCCCGACAGCCCCCGTGGAATGAGCAGTTCTTC. Its protein is CSATARQPPWNEQFF.

This clonotype was seen repeatedly, ten times or more. V gene TRBV3-2 combines with J gene TRBJ1-2. TRBV3-2 is flagged as a pseudogene. CDR3 length equals 14 residues. The CDR3 spells CASSPRHLNYGYTF. The CDR3 DNA sequence: TGTGCCAGCAGCCCCAGACATCTGAACTATGGCTACACCTTC.

This clonotype was observed a handful of times. The rearrangement uses TRBV4-2 and TRBJ2-6; D is possibly TRBD2 (6 bases). The CDR3 length is 15 residues. The V end was cut by 4 bases, the J end by 3 bases, with 10 bases between. Germline assignment: CDR1 LGHNA and CDR2 YNFKEQ. The CDR3 region is CASSRLGSGANVLTF. CDR3 nucleotide sequence: TGTGCCAGCAGCCGACTAGGAAGTGGGGCCAACGTCCTGACTTTC.

This clonotype was seen only a few times. The chain recombines TRBV7-9 with TRBJ2-3, with D hard to call. The germline V and J ends were trimmed by 5 bases and 1 base, with 16 bases remaining between them. The CDR3 length is 16 residues. The germline gives CDR1 SEHNR, CDR2 FQNEAQ (reference sequence). The CDR3 loop is CASSAERAFGTDTQYF. The CDR3 DNA reads TGTGCCAGCAGCGCGGAAAGGGCCTTTGGCACAGATACGCAGTATTTT.

This clonotype appeared a few times. V usage is TRBV7-9 and J usage is TRBJ2-4, with D tentatively TRBD2 (5 bases). Germline V gene data show CDR1 as SEHNR and CDR2 as FQNEAQ (reference sequence). The CDR3 is 16 residues long. The V end lost 1 base, the J end lost 0 bases, and 10 bases lay between the germline ends. The CDR3: CASSLGVGVAKNIQYF. CDR3 nucleotide sequence: TGTGCCAGCAGCTTAGGAGTCGGGGTAGCCAAAAACATTCAGTACTTC.

The rearrangement links TRBV10-3 to TRBJ1-1; D ambiguous. CDR1 and CDR2 from the germline V gene are ENHRY and SYGVKD. The length of the CDR3 is 13 residues. V was shortened by 7 bases and J by 1 base, with 10 bases between the two germline ends. DNA of the CDR3: TGTGCCATCAACTGGGCAGAGAACACTGAAGCTTTCTTT. As protein: CAINWAENTEAFF.

The chain employs TRBV29-1 and TRBJ2-5, with 7 bases aligning to TRBD1. Per the germline V gene, CDR1 is SQVTM and CDR2 is ANQGSEA. The CDR3 is 11 amino acids. CDR3 residues: CSATGEETQYF. CDR3 coding DNA: TGCAGTGCAACAGGGGAAGAGACCCAGTACTTC.

The CDR3 sequence: CASSEVGGPHEQFF. DNA for the CDR3: TGTGCCAGCAGTGAGGTGGGAGGGCCGCATGAGCAGTTCTTC. The genes are TRBV25-1 and TRBJ2-1; 7 bases are a match to TRBD2. Looked up from germline, CDR1 is MGHDK and CDR2 is SYGVNS. With 3 bases clipped from V and 8 bases from J, the junction kept 7 bases outside the gene matches. The CDR3 sequence is 14 residues long.